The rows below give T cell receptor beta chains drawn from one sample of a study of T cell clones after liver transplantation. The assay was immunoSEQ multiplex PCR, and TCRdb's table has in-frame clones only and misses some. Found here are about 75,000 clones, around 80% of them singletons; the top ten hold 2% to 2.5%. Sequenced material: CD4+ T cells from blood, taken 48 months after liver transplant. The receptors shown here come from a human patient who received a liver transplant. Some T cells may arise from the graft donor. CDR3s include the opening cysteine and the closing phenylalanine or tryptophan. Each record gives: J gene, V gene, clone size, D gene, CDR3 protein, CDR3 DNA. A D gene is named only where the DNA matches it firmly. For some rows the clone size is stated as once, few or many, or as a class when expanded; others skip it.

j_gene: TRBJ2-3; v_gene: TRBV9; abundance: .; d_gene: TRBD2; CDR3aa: CASSVREGRTDTQYF; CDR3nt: TGTGCCAGCAGCGTACGGGAGGGCCGCACAGATACGCAGTATTTT
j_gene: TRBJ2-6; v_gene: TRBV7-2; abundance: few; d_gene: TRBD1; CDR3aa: CATRTGASGANVLTF; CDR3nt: TGTGCCACCAGGACAGGGGCCTCTGGGGCCAACGTCCTGACTTTC
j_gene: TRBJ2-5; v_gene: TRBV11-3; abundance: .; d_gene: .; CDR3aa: CASSPSRGTQETQYF; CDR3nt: TGTGCCAGCAGCCCGTCCCGGGGGACCCAAGAGACCCAGTACTTC
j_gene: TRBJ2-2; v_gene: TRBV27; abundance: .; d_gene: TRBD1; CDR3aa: CASSLWRQGTTGELFF; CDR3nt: TGTGCCAGCAGTTTATGGAGACAGGGGACAACCGGGGAGCTGTTTTTT
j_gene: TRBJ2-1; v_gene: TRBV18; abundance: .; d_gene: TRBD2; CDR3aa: CASSATGTSGYNEQFF; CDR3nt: TGTGCCAGCTCCGCAACCGGGACTAGCGGATACAATGAGCAGTTCTTC
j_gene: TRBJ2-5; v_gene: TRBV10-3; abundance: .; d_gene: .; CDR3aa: CAISESRGRGNQETQYF; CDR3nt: TGTGCCATCAGTGAGTCGAGAGGCAGAGGAAACCAAGAGACCCAGTACTTC
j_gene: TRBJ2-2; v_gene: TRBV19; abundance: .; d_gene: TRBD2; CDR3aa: CASNSGNIGELFF; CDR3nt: TGTGCCAGTAATAGCGGGAATATCGGGGAGCTGTTTTTT
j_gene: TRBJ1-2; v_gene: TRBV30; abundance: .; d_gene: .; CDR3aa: CAWSVAGDYGYTF; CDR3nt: TGTGCCTGGAGTGTCGCAGGGGACTATGGCTACACCTTC
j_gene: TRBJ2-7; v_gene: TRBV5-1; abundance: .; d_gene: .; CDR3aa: CASSFTGSTSYEQYF; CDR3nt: TGCGCCAGCAGCTTTACAGGGTCCACCTCCTACGAGCAGTACTTC
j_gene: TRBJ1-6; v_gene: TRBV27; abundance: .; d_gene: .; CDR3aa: CASSFDSNSPLHF; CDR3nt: TGTGCCAGCAGTTTTGACAGCAATTCACCCCTCCACTTT
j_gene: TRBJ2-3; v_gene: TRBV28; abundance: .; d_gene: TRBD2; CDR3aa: CASSPSGSSTDTQYF; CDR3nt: TGTGCCAGCAGTCCTAGCGGGAGTTCGACAGATACGCAGTATTTT
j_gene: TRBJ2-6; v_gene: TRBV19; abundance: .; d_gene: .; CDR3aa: CASSGGHISGANVLTF; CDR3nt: TGTGCCAGTAGTGGCGGACACATCTCTGGGGCCAACGTCCTGACTTTC
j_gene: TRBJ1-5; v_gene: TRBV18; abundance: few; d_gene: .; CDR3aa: CASSPRILNQPQHF; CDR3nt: TGTGCCAGCTCACCTCGGATCCTCAATCAGCCCCAGCATTTT
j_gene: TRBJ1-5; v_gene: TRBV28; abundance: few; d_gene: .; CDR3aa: CASSFGGPRNF; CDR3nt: TGTGCCAGCAGTTTTGGGGGTCCCAGGAATTTT
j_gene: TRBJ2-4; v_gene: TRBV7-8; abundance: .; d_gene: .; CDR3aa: CASSLSPTRNIQYF; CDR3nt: TGTGCCAGCAGTCTATCACCCACGCGAAACATTCAGTACTTC